This T cell receptor beta chain was captured in a study of blood T cell repertoires in COVID-19. Study in general: Resolution of symptoms, clearance, or two negative PCRs was present in recovered Cohort 3 donors.

Participants came from about two dozen US areas, aged roughly 18 to 95 years. Clinical history as reported by participants underpinned cohort assignment. Here immunoSEQ multiplex PCR was the method, and the copy in TCRdb shows in-frame clones only, minus some. The sample lists fewer than 200,000 clones, approximately 79% occurring once. The clonotype originates from a woman between 65 and 79 years old in a cohort exposed to, infected with or recovered from COVID-19 (not recorded which). Sequences were obtained from PBMCs or T cells enriched from blood (not recorded which).

CDR3 protein: CSGQGGALATEAFF. DNA of the CDR3: TGCAGCGGGCAGGGGGGCGCGTTGGCCACTGAAGCTTTCTTT. The V and J genes are TRBV29-1 and TRBJ1-1; 7 positions match TRBD1. The ends lost 7 bases at V and 4 bases at J; junction bases unmatched: 12. The germline V gene has CDR1 SQVTM and CDR2 ANQGSEA. This CDR3 is built from 14 residues.